The source of this T cell receptor (beta chain) is a study (dated by TCRdb to 2016 to 2017). The library was built by means of RT-PCR. The sequencer listed for this sample is Illumina MiSeq. TCRdb redid the processing of the public reads, applying fastp at Q25 and MiXCR, and retained in-frame beta chains. Each entry is one CDR3 protein sequence, shown with its most common DNA and genes. Across this sample there are more than 550,000 distinct CDR3 sequences, with 13% to 15% seen only once. The ten largest make up around 3.3% of the sample. The CDR3 numbers 12 residues from cysteine through phenylalanine. Only CDR3 DNA is held: 36 bases, read in frame from base 1. Looking up the germline V gene yields CDR1 SGHVS and CDR2 FQNEAQ. This clonotype was detected only a few times. Its specific antigen is unknown. One junction end disagrees with the germline gene, perhaps due to a read error.

Sequencing was performed on memory CD4+ T cells from blood. The TCR comes from a female donor in good health, serving as a healthy control. The rearranged segments are TRBV7-8 and TRBJ2-2; the best D guess is TRBD1, with 6 bases matching. The CDR3 protein is CLQGPVTGELFF. The DNA reads as follows: TGCTTACAGGGACCGGTGACCGGGGAGCTGTTTTTT.